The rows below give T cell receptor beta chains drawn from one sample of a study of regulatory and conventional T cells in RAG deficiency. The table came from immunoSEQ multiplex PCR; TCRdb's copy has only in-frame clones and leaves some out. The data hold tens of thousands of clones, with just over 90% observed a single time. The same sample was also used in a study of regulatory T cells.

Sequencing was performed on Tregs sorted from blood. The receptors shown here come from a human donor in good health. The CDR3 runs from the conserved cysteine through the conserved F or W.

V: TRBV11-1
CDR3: CASSGTLGQYF

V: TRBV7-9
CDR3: CASSPGLGTDTQYF

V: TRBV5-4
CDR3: CASSWTPNNEQFF

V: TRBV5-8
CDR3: CASSLGAFSYNEQFF

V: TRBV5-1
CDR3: CASSPSDRGYSPLHF

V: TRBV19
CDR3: CASSPLRAGHHMTNEKLFF

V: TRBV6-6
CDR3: CASSSLDRGFDYGYTF

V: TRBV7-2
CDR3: CASSLVGGPYEQYF

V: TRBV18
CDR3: CASSLIRTGEDTIYF

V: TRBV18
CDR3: CASSPRAVKETQYF

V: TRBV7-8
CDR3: CASSHAGVNSPLHF

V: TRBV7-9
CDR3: CASSQTAAYGHEQFF

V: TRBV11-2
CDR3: CASSLDRTGMGYTF

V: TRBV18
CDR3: CASSPTYEQYF

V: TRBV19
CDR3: CASSIINRGYGYTF

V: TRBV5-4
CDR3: CASSLQGAGDQPQHF

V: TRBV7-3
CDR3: CASSPSGGVDTQYF

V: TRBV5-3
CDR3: CASSPDWEGYGYTF

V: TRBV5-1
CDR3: CASSFRGRATGNTEAFF

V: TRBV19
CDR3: CASSIRGQTEAFF